Below are 4 T cell receptor beta chains sequenced from a single sample in a study of T cells in Graves' hyperthyroidism and ophthalmopathy. Using RNA transcripts as the source, TCR beta CDR3 regions were amplified. A set of HTBI primers served as the primers for a first-round RT-PCR of the TCR CDR3. TCRdb reprocessed the multiplex PCR reads with MiXCR, giving one entry per CDR3 protein. The top ten hold nearly 8.5% of the sample, which has 560,000 or so distinct CDR3 sequences, about half seen once. The sequenced material came from peripheral blood or thyroid tissue (not recorded which). The receptors come from a young woman with Graves' hyperthyroidism.

In DNA form, the CDR3 reads TGCAGCCAGGAGGACAGTTCCTACGAGCAGTACTTC. Protein product: CSQEDSSYEQYF. The gene calls are TRBV29-1 and TRBJ2-7, with D possibly being TRBD1 (6 bases). V lost 8 bases and J lost 1, with 12 bases in between. The CDR3 spans 12 residues. In germline, CDR1 is SQVTM, CDR2 ANQGSEA.

This clonotype was observed at least ten times. CDR3 protein: CASSWSDRAVEQYF. The DNA of the CDR3 is TGTGCCAGCAGTTGGTCGGACAGGGCAGTAGAGCAGTACTTC. V usage is TRBV12-3 or TRBV12-4 and J usage is TRBJ2-7; 8 bases line up with TRBD1. The J segment lost 7 bases and the V segment lost 4 bases, leaving 9 bases of the junction unmatched. CDR3 length equals 14 residues.

This clonotype was observed at least ten times. The gene calls are TRBV15 and TRBJ2-5; 8 bases agree with TRBD1. The V gene end was trimmed by 0 bases and the J gene end by 5 bases; junction bases not matched to a gene: 5. The length of the CDR3 is 15 residues. CDR1 and CDR2 from the germline V gene are LNHNV and YYDKDF (reference sequence). Here the CDR3 reads CATSRDPGGGETQYF. The DNA for the CDR3 is TGTGCCACCAGCAGAGATCCAGGGGGCGGGGAGACCCAGTACTTC.

This clonotype was seen at least ten times. The rearrangement links TRBV7-8 to TRBJ1-2; D gene unclear. CDR1 is SGHVS and CDR2 is FQNEAQ in the germline V gene. V was pared by 0 bases and J by 8 bases, with 7 bases between. This CDR3 has 12 residues. CDR3 region: CASSLAPPGYTF. The CDR3 DNA reads as TGTGCCAGCAGCTTAGCGCCGCCAGGCTACACCTTC.